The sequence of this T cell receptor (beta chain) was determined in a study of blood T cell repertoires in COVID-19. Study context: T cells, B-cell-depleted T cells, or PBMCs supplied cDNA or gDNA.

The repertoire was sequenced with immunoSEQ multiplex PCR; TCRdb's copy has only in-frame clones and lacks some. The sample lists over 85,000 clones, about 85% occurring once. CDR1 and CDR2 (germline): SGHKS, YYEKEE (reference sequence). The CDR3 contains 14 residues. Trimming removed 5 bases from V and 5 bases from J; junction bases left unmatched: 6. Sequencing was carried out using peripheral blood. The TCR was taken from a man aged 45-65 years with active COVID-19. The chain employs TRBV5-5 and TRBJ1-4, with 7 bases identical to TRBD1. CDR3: CASRDGQANEKLFF. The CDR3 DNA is TGTGCCAGCAGGGACGGACAGGCAAATGAAAAACTGTTTTTT. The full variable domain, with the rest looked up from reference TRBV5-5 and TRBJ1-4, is DAGVTQSPTHLIKTRGQQVTLRCSPISGHKSVSWYQQVLGQGPQFIFQYYEKEERGRGNFPDRFSARQFPNYSSELNVNALLLGDSALYLCASRDGQANEKLFFGSGTQLSVL.